Presented here are 31 T cell receptor beta chains from one specimen sequenced in a study of monozygotic twins with inflammatory bowel disease. TCRdb derives one entry per CDR3 protein from the 5' RACE reads, leaving out DNA. Its listing shows fewer than 200,000 distinct CDR3 sequences. Source material: blood. These receptors were obtained from a human donor with ulcerative colitis or Crohn's disease, or a healthy co-twin of an affected twin (not recorded which).

Here the CDR3 reads CASRPGLAGTYEQYF. The chain carries TRBV6-1 and TRBJ2-7; TCRdb's assignment of TRBD2 cannot be checked, as there is no DNA. CDR3 length: 15 amino acids. Germline CDR1 reads MNHNS; CDR2 reads SASEGT.

The chain is built from TRBV11-1 and TRBJ2-7; TCRdb reports TRBD1, a call that lacks DNA to check it against. The length of the CDR3 is 18 residues. Germline assignment: CDR1 SGHAT and CDR2 FQDESV (reference sequence). CDR3 loop: CASSLEPGGLGVSYEQYF.

The J gene is TRBJ1-6, the V gene TRBV20-1. The CDR3 consists of 16 residues. The germline gives CDR1 DFQATT, CDR2 SNEGSKA (reference sequence). CDR3 in amino acids: CSARDIRDQRNSPLHF.

The chain recombines TRBV6-5 with TRBJ2-7; the TCRdb D gene call, TRBD2, has no DNA to confirm it. This CDR3 spans 15 amino acids. Germline CDR1 reads MNHEY; CDR2 reads SVGAGI. The CDR3 reads CASSFSTSGSGEQYF.

V usage is TRBV14 and J usage is TRBJ2-1; TCRdb calls TRBD2, which cannot be checked without DNA. The CDR3 consists of 14 residues. Germline V gene data show CDR1 as SGHDN and CDR2 as FVKESK. This CDR3 is CASSGTSGVNEQFF.

CDR3 region: CASSAGLRQPQHF. The rearrangement joins TRBV5-1 to TRBJ1-5. This CDR3 has 13 residues. The germline V gene has CDR1 SGHRS and CDR2 YFSETQ. The full variable domain, in which reference TRBV5-1 and TRBJ1-5 provide the parts outside the CDR3, is KAGVTQTPRYLIKTRGQQVTLSCSPISGHRSVSWYQQTPGQGLQFLFEYFSETQRNKGNFPGRFSGRQFSNSRSEMNVSTLELGDSALYLCASSAGLRQPQHFGDGTRLSIL.

The chain recombines TRBV27 with TRBJ2-1; TCRdb outputs TRBD2, but without DNA this stays unchecked. The CDR3 is 15 amino acids. Germline-derived CDR1 and CDR2 are MNHEY and SMNVEV (reference sequence). This chain's CDR3 is CASSLWREGPDEQFF.

J is TRBJ2-1 and V is TRBV20-1; lacking DNA, the TRBD1 call made by TCRdb goes unchecked. The CDR3 loop spans 16 amino acids. Germline V CDR1 and CDR2: DFQATT, SNEGSKA (reference sequence). The chain's CDR3 is CSARAGTPSSYNEQFF.

The genes are TRBV7-8 and TRBJ2-2; no DNA is available, so the TRBD2 call from TCRdb remains unchecked. Germline CDR1 reads SGHVS; CDR2 reads FQNEAQ. The CDR3 covers 16 residues. CDR3 in amino acids: CASSKREVVNTGELFF.

J is TRBJ2-3 and V is TRBV7-9. Germline V gene data show CDR1 as SEHNR and CDR2 as FQNEAQ (reference sequence). This CDR3 spans 14 amino acids. The CDR3 spells CASSAEASTDTQYF.

V and J are TRBV19 and TRBJ2-7; lacking DNA, the TRBD1 call made by TCRdb goes unchecked. This CDR3 has 14 amino acids. CDR1 and CDR2 (germline): LNHDA, SQIVND (reference sequence). The CDR3 reads CASRTGQSSYEQYF.

The gene calls are TRBV20-1 and TRBJ2-1; the TCRdb D gene call, TRBD2, has no DNA to confirm it. Germline V gives CDR1 DFQATT, CDR2 SNEGSKA (reference sequence). This CDR3 region has 16 residues. CDR3 sequence: CSARDRGLADYNEQFF.

The chain has TRBV28 and TRBJ2-5; TCRdb reports TRBD2, a call that lacks DNA to check it against. Germline loops: CDR1 MDHEN, CDR2 SYDVKM. The CDR3 loop spans 12 amino acids. The CDR3 here is CASSPASGTQYF. Based on the CDR3 plus reference TRBV28 and TRBJ2-5, the full variable domain is DVKVTQSSRYLVKRTGEKVFLECVQDMDHENMFWYRQDPGLGLRLIYFSYDVKMKEKGDIPEGYSVSREKKERFSLILESASTNQTSMYLCASSPASGTQYFGPGTRLLVL.

The chain combines TRBV6-5 with TRBJ1-1. The CDR3 runs to 14 residues. The germline V gene has CDR1 MNHEY and CDR2 SVGAGI. The CDR3 is CASSYSNLAREAFF.

This chain connects TRBV5-6 to TRBJ2-1; TCRdb's D call, TRBD2, is unchecked because there is no DNA. The CDR3 is 17 amino acids. The germline V gene has CDR1 SGHDT and CDR2 YYEEEE. The CDR3 sequence: CASSLGLAGARYNEQFF. Looking up the rest from reference TRBV5-6 and TRBJ2-1 gives the full variable domain: DAGVTQSPTHLIKTRGQQVTLRCSPKSGHDTVSWYQQALGQGPQFIFQYYEEEERQRGNFPDRFSGHQFPNYSSELNVNALLLGDSALYLCASSLGLAGARYNEQFFGPGTRLTVL.

V gene TRBV9 combines with J gene TRBJ1-2; TCRdb's D gene call, TRBD1, goes unchecked for lack of DNA. CDR3 length: 14 residues. Germline CDR1 and CDR2: SGDLS and YYNGEE. The CDR3 sequence: CASSVGQAVYGYTF.

The rearrangement links TRBV29-1 to TRBJ2-7; TCRdb proposes TRBD2, but this gene call is untestable without DNA. CDR1 and CDR2 (germline): SQVTM, ANQGSEA. This CDR3 region has 13 residues. CDR3: CSVLSGKSYEQYF.

The chain uses TRBV5-1 and TRBJ2-1; without DNA, the TCRdb call of TRBD1 cannot be checked. CDR3 size: 14 residues. Germline loops: CDR1 SGHRS, CDR2 YFSETQ. CDR3 sequence reads: CASSLRQVGNEQFF.

The chain has TRBV7-3 and TRBJ2-1. Germline CDR1 SGHTA, CDR2 FQGTGA. The CDR3 is made up of 14 amino acids. The CDR3: CASSLTGPSYEQFF. Using reference TRBV7-3 and TRBJ2-1 for the parts outside the CDR3, the full variable domain is GAGVSQTPSNKVTEKGKYVELRCDPISGHTALYWYRQSLGQGPEFLIYFQGTGAADDSGLPNDRFFAVRPEGSVSTLKIQRTERGDSAVYLCASSLTGPSYEQFFGPGTRLTVL.

The rearrangement links TRBV6-1 to TRBJ1-1. The V gene's germline CDR1 is MNHNS and CDR2 SASEGT. The CDR3 consists of 14 residues. CDR3 amino acids: CASSEVQRSTEAFF.

V gene TRBV3-1 combines with J gene TRBJ2-5; without DNA, the TCRdb call of TRBD1 cannot be checked. The CDR3 runs 14 residues. From germline, CDR1 is LGHDT and CDR2 YNNKEL (reference sequence). The CDR3 is CASSPGPNQETQYF.

This chain connects TRBV5-1 to TRBJ1-1; there is no DNA to check the TCRdb D call of TRBD1. The CDR3 has 14 residues. CDR1 is SGHRS and CDR2 is YFSETQ in the germline V gene. The CDR3 reads CASSTTGVNTEAFF.

The J gene is TRBJ2-1, the V gene TRBV20-1; TCRdb calls TRBD2, which cannot be checked without DNA. This CDR3 region has 16 residues. Looked up from germline, CDR1 is DFQATT and CDR2 is SNEGSKA (reference sequence). CDR3 amino acids: CSASDLKGREYNEQFF.

The genes are TRBV3-1 and TRBJ1-6. The CDR3 spans 15 residues. Germline V gives CDR1 LGHDT, CDR2 YNNKEL (reference sequence). The CDR3 reads CASSQDTAKNSPLHF.

The J gene is TRBJ2-1, the V gene TRBV10-3. Germline V CDR1 and CDR2: ENHRY, SYGVKD. The CDR3 totals 17 residues. CDR3 residues: CAISEPSSGRPYNEQFF.

V is TRBV10-3 and J is TRBJ2-5. The CDR3 covers 13 residues. Germline CDR1 and CDR2: ENHRY and SYGVKD. Here the CDR3 reads CAISFNDGETQYF.

CDR3 in amino acids: CSARTGTGGKNIQYF. V is TRBV20-1 and J is TRBJ2-4; lacking DNA, the TRBD2 call made by TCRdb goes unchecked. The CDR3 sequence is 15 residues long. Germline V gives CDR1 DFQATT, CDR2 SNEGSKA (reference sequence).

The rearrangement links TRBV24-1 to TRBJ1-1; without DNA, the TCRdb call of TRBD1 cannot be checked. The V gene's germline CDR1 is KGHDR and CDR2 SFDVKD. CDR3 size: 13 residues. The CDR3: CATRMTAHTEAFF.

The chain links TRBV19 to TRBJ2-3; TCRdb selects TRBD1, and the lack of DNA leaves this call unchecked. CDR3 size: 12 residues. The V gene's germline CDR1 is LNHDA and CDR2 SQIVND (reference sequence). CDR3 loop: CASRDSTDTQYF.

The chain links TRBV28 to TRBJ1-1; as DNA is missing, the TRBD1 call by TCRdb cannot be tested. This CDR3 spans 14 amino acids. Per germline, CDR1 MDHEN and CDR2 SYDVKM. The CDR3 sequence: CASSSDRRGTEAFF.

The chain combines TRBV7-9 with TRBJ1-1. The germline CDR1 and CDR2 sequences are SEHNR and FQNEAQ (reference sequence). CDR3 size: 13 residues. CDR3: CASRELSRTEAFF.